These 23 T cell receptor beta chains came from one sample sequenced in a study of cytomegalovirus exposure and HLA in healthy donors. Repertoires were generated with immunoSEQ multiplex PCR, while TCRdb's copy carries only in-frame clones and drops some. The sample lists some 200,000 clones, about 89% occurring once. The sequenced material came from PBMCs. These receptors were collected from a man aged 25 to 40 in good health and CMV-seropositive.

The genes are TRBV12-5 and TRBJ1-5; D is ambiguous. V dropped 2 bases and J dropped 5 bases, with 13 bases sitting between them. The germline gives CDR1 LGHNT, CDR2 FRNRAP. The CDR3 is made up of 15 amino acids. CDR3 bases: TGTGCTAGTGGTTTGCCCCCGGACCGACATCAGCCCCAGCATTTT. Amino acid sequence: CASGLPPDRHQPQHF.

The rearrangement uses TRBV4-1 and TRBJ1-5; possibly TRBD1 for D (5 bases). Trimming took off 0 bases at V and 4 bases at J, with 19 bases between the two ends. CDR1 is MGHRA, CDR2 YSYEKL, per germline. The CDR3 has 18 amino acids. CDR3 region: CASSQDPPRDLANQPQHF. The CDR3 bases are TGCGCCAGCAGCCAAGATCCACCCAGGGACCTGGCGAATCAGCCCCAGCATTTT.

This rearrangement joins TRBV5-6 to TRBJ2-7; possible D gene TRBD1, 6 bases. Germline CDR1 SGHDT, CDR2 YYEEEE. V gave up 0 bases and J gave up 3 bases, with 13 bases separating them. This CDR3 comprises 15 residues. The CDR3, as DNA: TGTGCCAGCAGCTTGGGGTTGGGGGCGAGCTACGAGCAGTACTTC. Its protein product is CASSLGLGASYEQYF.

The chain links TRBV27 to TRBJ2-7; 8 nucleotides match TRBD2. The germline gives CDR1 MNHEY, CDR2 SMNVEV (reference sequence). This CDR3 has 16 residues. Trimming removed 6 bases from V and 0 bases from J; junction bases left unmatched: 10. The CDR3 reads CASSIRSGSASYEQYF. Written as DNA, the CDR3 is TGTGCCAGCAGCATACGGAGCGGGAGTGCCTCCTACGAGCAGTACTTC.

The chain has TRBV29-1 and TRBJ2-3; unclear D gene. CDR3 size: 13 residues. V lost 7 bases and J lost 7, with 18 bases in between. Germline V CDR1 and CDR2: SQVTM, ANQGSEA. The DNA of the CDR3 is TGCAGCGCCGCCGGCACTATGGGAAATACGCAGTATTTT. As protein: CSAAGTMGNTQYF.

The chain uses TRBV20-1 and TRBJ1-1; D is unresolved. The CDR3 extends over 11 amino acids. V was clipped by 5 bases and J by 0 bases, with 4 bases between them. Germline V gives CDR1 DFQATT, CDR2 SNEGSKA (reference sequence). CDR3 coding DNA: TGCAGTGCTGTCTTGAACACTGAAGCTTTCTTT. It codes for CSAVLNTEAFF.

The CDR3 sequence is CASSPRSGAYEQYF. DNA of the CDR3: TGTGCCAGCAGCCCCCGTTCCGGAGCCTACGAGCAGTACTTC. V usage is TRBV7-2 and J usage is TRBJ2-7, with D unresolved. The CDR3 runs 14 residues. The V and J ends lost 5 bases and 2 bases respectively, with 13 bases between them. In germline, CDR1 is SGHTA, CDR2 FQGNSA.

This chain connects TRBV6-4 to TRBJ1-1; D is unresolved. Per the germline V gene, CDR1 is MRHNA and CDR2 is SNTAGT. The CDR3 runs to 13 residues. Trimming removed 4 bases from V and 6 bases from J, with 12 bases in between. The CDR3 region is CASSVTWAAEAFF. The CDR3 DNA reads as TGTGCCAGCAGTGTTACCTGGGCAGCTGAAGCTTTCTTT.

CDR3: CASNTADASYEQYF. In DNA, the CDR3 is TGTGCCAGCAATACAGCGGATGCCTCCTACGAGCAGTACTTC. The gene calls are TRBV27 and TRBJ2-7; maybe TRBD2 (5 bases). CDR1 is MNHEY and CDR2 is SMNVEV in the germline V gene (reference sequence). The CDR3 contains 14 residues. Trimming took off 7 bases at V and 0 bases at J, with 13 bases between the two ends.

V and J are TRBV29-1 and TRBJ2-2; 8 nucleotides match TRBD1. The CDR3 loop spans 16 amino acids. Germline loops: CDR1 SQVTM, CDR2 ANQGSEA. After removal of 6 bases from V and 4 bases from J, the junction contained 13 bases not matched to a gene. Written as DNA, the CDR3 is TGCAGCGTGACCAACCCGGACAGGGTTGGCACCGGGGAGCTGTTTTTT. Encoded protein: CSVTNPDRVGTGELFF.

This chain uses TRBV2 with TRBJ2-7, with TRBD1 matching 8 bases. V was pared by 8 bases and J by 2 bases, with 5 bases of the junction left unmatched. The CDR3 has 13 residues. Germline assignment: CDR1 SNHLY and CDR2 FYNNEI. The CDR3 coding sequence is TGTGCCAGCGGTACAGGGGGAACCTACGAGCAGTACTTC. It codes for CASGTGGTYEQYF.

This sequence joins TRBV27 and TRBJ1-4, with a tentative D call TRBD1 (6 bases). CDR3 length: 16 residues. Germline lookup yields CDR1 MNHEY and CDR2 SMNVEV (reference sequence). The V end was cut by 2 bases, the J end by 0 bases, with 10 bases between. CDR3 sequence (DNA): TGTGCCAGCAGTTTAGACAGGTCTGCAACTAATGAAAAACTGTTTTTT. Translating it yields CASSLDRSATNEKLFF. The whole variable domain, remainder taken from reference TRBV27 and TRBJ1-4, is EAQVTQNPRYLITVTGKKLTVTCSQNMNHEYMSWYRQDPGLGLRQIYYSMNVEVTDKGDVPEGYKVSRKEKRNFPLILESPSPNQTSLYFCASSLDRSATNEKLFFGSGTQLSVL.

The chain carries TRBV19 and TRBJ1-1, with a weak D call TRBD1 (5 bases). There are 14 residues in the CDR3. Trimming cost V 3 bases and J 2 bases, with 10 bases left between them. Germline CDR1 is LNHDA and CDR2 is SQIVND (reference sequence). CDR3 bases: TGTGCCAGTAGTATCGGGGGACTCAACACTGAAGCTTTCTTT. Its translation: CASSIGGLNTEAFF.

CDR3 bases: TGTGCCACCAGCGGGGCGCAGGACACCATATATTTT. It yields the protein CATSGAQDTIYF. The chain links TRBV15 to TRBJ1-3, with a tentative D call TRBD1 (5 bases). This CDR3 spans 12 amino acids. Germline lookup yields CDR1 LNHNV and CDR2 YYDKDF (reference sequence). Trimming left V 5 bases short and J 8 bases short, with 10 bases between.

CDR3 bases: TGTGCCAGCAGTTTATCGATGAGGGGGAGAACAGATACGCAGTATTTT. Encoded protein: CASSLSMRGRTDTQYF. This rearrangement joins TRBV27 to TRBJ2-3; maybe TRBD1 (6 bases). CDR3 length: 16 residues. The V gene's germline CDR1 is MNHEY and CDR2 SMNVEV (reference sequence). With 0 bases removed from V and 3 bases from J, the gap between germline ends came to 13 bases.

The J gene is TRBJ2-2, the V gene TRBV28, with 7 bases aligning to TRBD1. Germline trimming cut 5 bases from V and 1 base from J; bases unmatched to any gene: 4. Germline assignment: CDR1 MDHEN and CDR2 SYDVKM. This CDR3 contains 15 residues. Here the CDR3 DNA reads TGTGCCAGCAGTGCAGGGGGATGGAACACCGGGGAGCTGTTTTTT. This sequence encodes CASSAGGWNTGELFF.

The CDR3 here is CASSSESEGTEAFF. Here the CDR3 DNA reads TGTGCCAGCAGTTCGGAGAGTGAGGGCACTGAAGCTTTCTTT. The V call is TRBV27, the J call TRBJ1-1; D not certain. The germline V gene encodes CDR1 MNHEY and CDR2 SMNVEV (reference sequence). The V end was cut by 4 bases, the J end by 4 bases, with 13 bases between. The CDR3 length is 14 residues.

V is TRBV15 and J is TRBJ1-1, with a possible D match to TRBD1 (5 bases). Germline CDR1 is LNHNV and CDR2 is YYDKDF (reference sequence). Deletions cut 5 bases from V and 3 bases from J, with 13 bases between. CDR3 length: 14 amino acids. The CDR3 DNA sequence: TGTGCCACCAGCCCGGGTCTAGGGGACACTGAAGCTTTCTTT. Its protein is CATSPGLGDTEAFF.

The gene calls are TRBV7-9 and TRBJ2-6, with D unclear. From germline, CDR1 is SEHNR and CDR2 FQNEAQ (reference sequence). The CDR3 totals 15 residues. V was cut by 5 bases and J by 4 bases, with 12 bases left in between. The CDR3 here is CASSELVGGANVLTF. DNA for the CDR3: TGTGCCAGCAGCGAATTAGTCGGAGGGGCCAACGTCCTGACTTTC.

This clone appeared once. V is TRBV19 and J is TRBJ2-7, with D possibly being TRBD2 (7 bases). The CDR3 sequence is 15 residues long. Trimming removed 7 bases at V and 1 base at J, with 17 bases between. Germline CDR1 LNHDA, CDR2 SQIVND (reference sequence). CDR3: CASTQGPSGSYEQYF. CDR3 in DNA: TGTGCCAGTACCCAGGGGCCTAGCGGATCCTACGAGCAGTACTTC.

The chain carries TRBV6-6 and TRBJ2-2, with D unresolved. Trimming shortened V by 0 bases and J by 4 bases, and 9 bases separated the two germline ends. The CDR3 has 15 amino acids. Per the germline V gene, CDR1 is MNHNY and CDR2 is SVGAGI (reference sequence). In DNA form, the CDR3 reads TGTGCCAGCAGTTACTCGCACAGATTCACCGGGGAGCTGTTTTTT. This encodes CASSYSHRFTGELFF.

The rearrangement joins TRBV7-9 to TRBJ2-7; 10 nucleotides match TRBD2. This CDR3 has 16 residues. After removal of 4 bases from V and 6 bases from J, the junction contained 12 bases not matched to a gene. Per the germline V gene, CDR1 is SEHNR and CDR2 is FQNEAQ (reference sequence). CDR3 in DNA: TGTGCCAGCAGCTCGTCACTAGCGGGGCCCCCCTTCGAGCAGTACTTC. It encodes CASSSSLAGPPFEQYF.

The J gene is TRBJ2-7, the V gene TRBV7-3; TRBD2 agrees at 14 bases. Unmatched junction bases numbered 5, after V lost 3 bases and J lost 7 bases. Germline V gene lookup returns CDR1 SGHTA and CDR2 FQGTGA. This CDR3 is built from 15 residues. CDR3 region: CASSLGLAGAKEQYF. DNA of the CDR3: TGTGCCAGCAGCTTGGGACTAGCGGGAGCTAAGGAGCAGTACTTC. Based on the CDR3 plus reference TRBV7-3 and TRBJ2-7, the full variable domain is GAGVSQTPSNKVTEKGKYVELRCDPISGHTALYWYRQSLGQGPEFLIYFQGTGAADDSGLPNDRFFAVRPEGSVSTLKIQRTERGDSAVYLCASSLGLAGAKEQYFGPGTRLTVT.